Reported below is one T cell receptor beta chain. There is no known antigen for this receptor. Base qualities are not recorded, but no much larger clone differs from it by a single base. This sample was included in a study of blood T cell repertoires in COVID-19 (dated by TCRdb to 2018 to 2021). As for the study more broadly: Samples from collaborators originated in the United States, Italy and Spain and spanned both the acute and convalescent phases of COVID-19. The material from the prospective study consisted of cDNA or gDNA derived from T cells, B-cell-depleted T cells, or PBMCs. The dataset comprised deeply sampled blood TCRbeta repertoires from subjects exposed to, actively infected with, or recovered from COVID-19. The repertoires were made available in a free public database intended to serve as a resource for research on the immune response to SARS-CoV-2. Samples were obtained from the ongoing ImmuneRACE study (first 160 participants) and from some 1,300 subjects provided by 6 global collaborators. The sample metadata nearly always contained a de-identified subject ID, COVID-19 status, age in years and sex. Where available, HLA class I and class II types were obtained from metadata supplied by the sample provider rather than from assay-based typing. The study at large found these results: The amount of clinical and demographic metadata varied by source and participant and was provided uncurated.

The CDR3 covers 15 residues, taking in both the cysteine and the phenylalanine. Just the 45-base CDR3 DNA is kept, in frame starting at base 1. V loses 5 bases of germline sequence and J loses 1 base, and the interval between the two ends is 12 bases. Via the germline V gene (reference sequence), CDR1 is GTSNPN and CDR2 SVGIG. At one collaborating source in Seattle, patients were enrolled during active infection and were followed longitudinally through the course of disease. Collaborating institutions collected whole blood in K2EDTA tubes following their own protocols. Collaborator samples were shipped for TCRbeta analysis as frozen whole blood, isolated PBMCs, or DNA extracted from either sample type. The immunoSEQ Assay, a bias-controlled multiplex PCR, was used to amplify TCRbeta CDR3 regions from genomic DNA. The paper's data handling went like this. The number of nucleated cells in each sample was estimated from the amplification of reference gene primers within the assay. To quantify the absolute abundance of each unique TCRbeta CDR3 rearrangement, sequence reads were collapsed and filtered. Productive Simpson clonality was computed per sample as the square root of Simpson's diversity index over productive rearrangements. TCRdb carries this immuneACCESS record with in-frame sequences only. Its versions omit some clonotypes, under half of them owing to an unresolved V gene in the studies checked, with the rest unexplained. For V, J and clone size, that table is used; D and trimming come from the DNA. The sample includes tens of thousands of clones, with approximately 80% observed a single time. 6.3% of the sample rests with the top ten.

The sample was peripheral blood. The chain couples TRBV30 to TRBJ2-6; possibly the D gene is TRBD1, per 5 matching bases. The TCR comes from a man in his sixties or seventies with COVID-19, enrolled during active disease. The CDR3 in this case is CAWGAGWSGANVLTF. Read as DNA, the sequence is TGTGCCTGGGGTGCAGGGTGGTCTGGGGCCAACGTCCTGACTTTC. Full variable domain (CDR3 extended with the reference TRBV30 and TRBJ2-6 proteins): SQTIHQWPATLVQPVGSPLSLECTVEGTSNPNLYWYRQAAGRGLQLLFYSVGIGQISSEVPQNLSASRPQDRQFILSSKKLLLSDSGFYLCAWGAGWSGANVLTFGAGSRLTVL.